Presented here are 20 T cell receptor beta chains from one specimen sequenced in a study of CD8+ T cells in alopecia areata (dated by TCRdb to between 2018 and 2020). The library was obtained by the immunoSEQ multiplex PCR assay. RNA was extracted from all samples and reverse transcribed into cDNA as template for TCR sequencing. Held by TCRdb, this immuneACCESS table contains in-frame sequences only and omits some clones. Under half of the omission traces to an unresolved V gene where checked; the cause of the rest is unknown. The sample features around 290,000 clones, and none is a singleton. In total, the top ten clones hold more than 1% of the sample. Pooled mouse cutaneous lymph node cells were stained for CD4, CD8alpha, NKG2D, NKG2ACE and other markers and were then sorted on a BD Influx. Sequences were obtained from CD4+ T cells sorted from a lymph node. The receptors originated from a C3H/HeJ mouse with alopecia areata. The mouse line in question has MHC haplotype H2-k.

As regards this clone: All gene names here are mouse names. Sequencing ends 4 residues short of the CDR3 end; the germline J gene provides the rest. The chain has TRBV13-1 and TRBJ2-2, with 8 bases matching TRBD1. The CDR3 runs to 16 residues. The germline gives CDR1 NSHNY, CDR2 SYGAGN. Germline trimming cut 1 base from V and 3 bases from J; bases unmatched to any gene: 5. CDR3: CASSDPGGADTGQLYF. CDR3 DNA, as far as it was read: TGTGCCAGCAGTGATCCAGGGGGCGCAGACACCGGG.

This clone was detected a few times. Gene names denote mouse genes. Coverage ceases 4 residues before the CDR3 finishes, and the germline J gene fills in the end. This CDR3 is also generated by other DNA sequences in the sample. This chain joins TRBV13-1 and TRBJ1-2; possibly TRBD1 for D (6 bases). From germline, CDR1 is NSHNY and CDR2 SYGAGN. The V end lost 5 bases, the J end lost 0 bases, and 11 bases lay between the germline ends. The CDR3 is 14 amino acids. The CDR3 here is CASRADSANSDYTF. The CDR3 DNA, read in part, is TGTGCCAGCAGGGCGGACAGTGCAAACTCC.

Remarks on this clone: Each gene name is a mouse one. The read ends 4 residues shy of where the CDR3 ends; the end is completed using the germline J gene. The chain combines TRBV14 with TRBJ1-1; D remains unclear. The CDR3 has 11 residues. Germline V gene sequence: CDR1 SGHDT, CDR2 FRDEAV. The sequenced CDR3 bases are TGTGCCAGCAGTTTCTCCATA. It is translated as CASSFSI. The entire CDR3 protein reads CASSFSIEVFF.

A note on this clone: The gene symbols are mouse symbols. The CDR3 is cut off 4 residues early in the read; its end comes from the germline J gene. V is TRBV5 and J is TRBJ2-2, with D unclear. The CDR3 runs to 14 residues. V was shortened by 3 bases and J by 1 base, with 6 bases between the two germline ends. Per germline, CDR1 LGHNA and CDR2 YNLKQL (reference sequence). This CDR3 reads CASSHNRNTGQLYF. CDR3 bases read: TGTGCCAGCAGCCATAACAGAAACACCGGG.

This clone was detected ten times or more. Germline and genes: mouse. The read ends 4 residues shy of where the CDR3 ends; the end is completed using the germline J gene. V gene TRBV14 combines with J gene TRBJ1-2; a weak D match, TRBD1 (6 bases). CDR3 length: 16 amino acids. With 2 bases removed from V and 0 bases from J, the gap between germline ends came to 14 bases. Per the germline V gene, CDR1 is SGHDT and CDR2 is FRDEAV. CDR3 residues: CASSLGGSGANSDYTF. The part of the CDR3 DNA that was read is TGTGCCAGCAGTTTAGGGGGATCGGGGGCAAACTCC. The full variable domain, in which reference TRBV14 and TRBJ1-2 provide the parts outside the CDR3, is EAGVTQSPRYAVLQEGQAVSFWCDPISGHDTLYWYQQPRDQGPQLLVYFRDEAVIDNSQLPSDRFSAVRPKGTNSTLKIQSAKQGDTATYLCASSLGGSGANSDYTFGSGTRLLVI.

There are many counts of this clone. Mouse gene names apply. The CDR3 end is not reached by the read, which stops 4 residues before it; the germline J gene fills it in. The chain uses TRBV14 and TRBJ1-2; 7 bases map to TRBD1. CDR3 length: 15 amino acids. V lost 0 bases and J lost 4; bases outside the gene matches: 6. Per the germline V gene, CDR1 is SGHDT and CDR2 is FRDEAV. The chain's CDR3 is CASSFSGQEGSDYTF. CDR3 DNA, as far as it was read: TGTGCCAGCAGTTTCTCTGGACAGGAGGGCTCC.

Note on this clone: Gene names refer to mouse genes. The CDR3 end lies 4 residues beyond the end of the read and is filled in from the germline J gene. The chain has TRBV19 and TRBJ2-5; tentative D call: TRBD1 (5 bases). This CDR3 has 13 amino acids. Trimming removed 5 bases from V and 0 bases from J, with 7 bases in between. The germline gives CDR1 FNHDT, CDR2 SITEND (reference sequence). The covered CDR3 bases are TGTGCCAGCAGACGGACAAACCAAGAC. This translates into CASRRTNQD. The whole CDR3 protein is CASRRTNQDTQYF.

As regards this clone: Germline and genes here are mouse. The CDR3 end is not reached by the read, which stops 4 residues before it; the germline J gene fills it in. The chain recombines TRBV1 with TRBJ2-2; 8 bases align to TRBD1. The CDR3 has 16 residues. Trimming took 0 bases from V and 3 from J; bases not matched to a gene: 3. Germline assignment: CDR1 NSQYPW and CDR2 LRSPGD (reference sequence). CDR3 bases read: TGCACCTGCAGTGCAGAGGCAGGGGGCTACACCGGG. This encodes CTCSAEAGGYTG. The whole CDR3 region reads CTCSAEAGGYTGQLYF.

A remark on this clone: Mouse gene names apply. The read ends 3 residues early relative to the CDR3; the germline J gene fills the gap. This sequence joins TRBV13-3 and TRBJ1-6, with D maybe TRBD1 (5 bases). TRBJ1-6 is placed among ORFs of uncertain function. Germline CDR1 reads NNHDY; CDR2 reads SYVADS. V gave up 5 bases and J gave up 7 bases, with 10 bases separating them. This CDR3 is built from 13 residues. The CDR3 reads CASSPDKNSPLYF. The DNA read from the CDR3 is TGTGCCAGCAGCCCGGACAAAAATTCGCCC.

This clone was counted a few times. The germline and genes are mouse ones. Incomplete CDR3 DNA: TGTGCCAGCGTCTTGACTGGGGGATCAAACACCGGG. Its protein product is CASVLTGGSNTG. From start to end, the CDR3 is CASVLTGGSNTGQLYF. The rearrangement joins TRBV13-2 to TRBJ2-2; 9 bases are shared with TRBD2. The read halts 4 residues ahead of the CDR3 end, with the missing end drawn from the germline J gene. The CDR3 runs to 16 residues. Looked up from germline, CDR1 is NNHNN and CDR2 is SYGAGS (reference sequence). J was trimmed by 0 bases and V by 6 bases; bases with no gene match: 6.

This clone was counted between two and nine times. Gene names refer to mouse genes. The read falls 4 residues short of the CDR3 end, and the missing part is taken from the germline J gene. The chain is built from TRBV31 and TRBJ2-4, with 7 positions matching TRBD1. The CDR3 contains 13 residues. The germline V gene encodes CDR1 GKSSPN and CDR2 SITVG. The CDR3 loop reads CAWSPTGMNTLYF. Partial CDR3 DNA: TGTGCCTGGAGTCCGACAGGGATGAAC.

With regard to this clone: Each gene name is a mouse one. With the read ending 4 residues before the CDR3 end, the germline J gene is used to fill in that end. The chain recombines TRBV1 with TRBJ2-1; 8 nucleotides agree with TRBD2. J lost 4 bases, V lost 4 bases, and 6 bases had no gene match. Per germline, CDR1 NSQYPW and CDR2 LRSPGD (reference sequence). The CDR3 has 15 residues. The CDR3 reads CTCSEGTGRYAEQFF. Incomplete CDR3 DNA: TGCACCTGCAGTGAAGGGACTGGAAGGTATGCT. The entire variable domain, with the rest obtained from reference TRBV1 and TRBJ2-1, is as follows: VTLLEQNPRWRLVPRGQAVNLRCILKNSQYPWMSWYQQDLQKQLQWLFTLRSPGDKEVKSLPGADYLATRVTDTELRLQVANMSQGRTLYCTCSEGTGRYAEQFFGPGTRLTVL.

A note on this clone: Germline and genes here are mouse. The sequence runs out 4 residues before the end of the CDR3; the remainder is reconstructed from the germline J gene. The chain joins TRBV19 to TRBJ2-5; TRBD1 might be the D (5 bases). Germline CDR1 reads FNHDT; CDR2 reads SITEND (reference sequence). This CDR3 spans 14 amino acids. V was pared by 2 bases and J by 2 bases, with 9 bases between. The CDR3 bases that were read are TGTGCCAGCAGTATCCCCGACAGCCAAGAC. The encoded protein is CASSIPDSQD. In full, the CDR3 reads CASSIPDSQDTQYF.

In the case of this clone: The genes and germline here are from mouse. The observed sequence ends 4 residues before the CDR3 terminus, with the missing tail filled in from the germline J gene. This chain joins TRBV1 and TRBJ2-1; 8 bases align to TRBD1. CDR3 length: 16 amino acids. Looked up from germline, CDR1 is NSQYPW and CDR2 is LRSPGD (reference sequence). The CDR3: CTCSAERQGAGAEQFF. The DNA read from the CDR3 is TGCACCTGCAGTGCAGAAAGGCAGGGGGCGGGCGCT.

A remark on this clone: Mouse gene names and germline throughout. The read ends 4 residues shy of where the CDR3 ends; the end is completed using the germline J gene. Other nucleotide sequences from this sample produce the same CDR3. The rearrangement uses TRBV31 and TRBJ2-4; 10 nucleotides match TRBD2. The CDR3 runs 16 residues. The germline V gene encodes CDR1 GKSSPN and CDR2 SITVG. V lost 0 bases and J lost 0; bases outside the gene matches: 3. The DNA read from the CDR3 is TGTGCCTGGAGTCTAGGACTGGGGGCTAGTCAAAAC. The encoded protein is CAWSLGLGASQN. The CDR3, in full, reads CAWSLGLGASQNTLYF.

A few counts support this clone. The germline and genes are mouse ones. The missing CDR3 end, 4 residues past where the read stops, is filled in from the germline J gene. The gene calls are TRBV13-2 and TRBJ2-1; D is undetermined. V was shortened by 6 bases and J by 3 bases, with 4 bases between the two germline ends. This CDR3 comprises 11 residues. The germline V gene has CDR1 NNHNN and CDR2 SYGAGS (reference sequence). This CDR3 reads CASDSYAEQFF. CDR3 DNA, as far as it was read: TGTGCCAGCGACAGCTATGCT.

This clone was seen more than once but under ten times. Gene names are the mouse ones. The read is 4 residues too short to cover the CDR3 end, so that end is filled in from the germline J gene. The chain couples TRBV17 to TRBJ2-7, with 10 bases lining up with TRBD2. Per the germline V gene, CDR1 is MNHDT and CDR2 is YYDKIL. This CDR3 is built from 15 residues. The CDR3 protein is CASSSRPGLGYEQYF. CDR3 DNA, as far as it was read: TGTGCTAGCAGTAGTCGCCCGGGACTGGGGTAT.

This clone was counted only a few times. Gene labels here are mouse ones. The observed sequence ends 4 residues before the CDR3 terminus, with the missing tail filled in from the germline J gene. The chain recombines TRBV13-1 with TRBJ1-2; no reliable D call. Germline lookup yields CDR1 NSHNY and CDR2 SYGAGN. This CDR3 region has 14 residues. The V end was cut by 2 bases, the J end by 0 bases, with 8 bases between. CDR3 sequence: CASSEQSANSDYTF. Partial CDR3 DNA: TGTGCCAGCAGTGAACAGTCTGCAAACTCC.

Of note for this clone: These gene names are mouse names. The read is 4 residues too short to cover the CDR3 end, so that end is filled in from the germline J gene. The gene calls are TRBV13-2 and TRBJ1-1, with D maybe TRBD1 (6 bases). The CDR3 length is 14 residues. The germline CDR1 and CDR2 sequences are NNHNN and SYGAGS (reference sequence). Trimming pared 5 bases from V and 1 base from J, leaving 12 bases between. The DNA read from the CDR3 is TGTGCCAGCGGGGATACAGGGAAAAACACA. Encoded protein: CASGDTGKNT. The full CDR3 sequence reads CASGDTGKNTEVFF.

This clone has a handful of counts. Here the gene names and germline are mouse. Read data end 3 residues before the CDR3 end; the end is taken from the germline J gene. This chain links TRBV13-3 with TRBJ1-6; TRBD1 agrees at 9 bases. TRBJ1-6 is designated an ORF whose function remains uncertain. The CDR3 has 15 residues. The V and J ends lost 2 bases and 6 bases, in that order; junction bases with no gene match: 3. Germline CDR1 and CDR2: NNHDY and SYVADS. The CDR3 DNA, read in part, is TGTGCCAGCAGTGAACAGGGGGCTTCTAATTCGCCC. Amino acids: CASSEQGASNSP. Given in full, the CDR3 is CASSEQGASNSPLYF.